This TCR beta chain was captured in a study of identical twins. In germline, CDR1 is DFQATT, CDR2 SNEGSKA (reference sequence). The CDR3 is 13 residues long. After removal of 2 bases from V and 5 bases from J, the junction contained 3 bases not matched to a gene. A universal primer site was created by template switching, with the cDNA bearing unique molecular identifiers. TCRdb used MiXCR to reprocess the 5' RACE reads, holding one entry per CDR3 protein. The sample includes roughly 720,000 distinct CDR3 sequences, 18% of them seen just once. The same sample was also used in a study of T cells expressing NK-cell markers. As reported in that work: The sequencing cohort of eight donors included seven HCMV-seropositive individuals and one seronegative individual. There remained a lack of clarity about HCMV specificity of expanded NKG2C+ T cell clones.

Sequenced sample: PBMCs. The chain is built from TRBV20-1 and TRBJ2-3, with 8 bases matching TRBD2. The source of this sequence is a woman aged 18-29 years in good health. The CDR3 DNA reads TGCAGTGCTAGAACTAGCGGCAGAGATACGCAGTATTTT. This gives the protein CSARTSGRDTQYF.